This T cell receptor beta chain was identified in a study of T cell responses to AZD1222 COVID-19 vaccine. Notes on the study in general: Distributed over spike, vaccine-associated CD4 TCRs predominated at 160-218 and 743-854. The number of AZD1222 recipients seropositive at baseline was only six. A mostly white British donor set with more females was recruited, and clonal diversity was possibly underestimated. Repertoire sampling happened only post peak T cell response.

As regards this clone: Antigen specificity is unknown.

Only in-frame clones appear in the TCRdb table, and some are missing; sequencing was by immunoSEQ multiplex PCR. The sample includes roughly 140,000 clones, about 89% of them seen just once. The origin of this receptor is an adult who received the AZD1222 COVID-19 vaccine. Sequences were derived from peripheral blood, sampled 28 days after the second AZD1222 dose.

The CDR3 DNA reads TGTGCCAGCGGGGGTTCCGGGACAGGTATTTCTGAAGCTTTCTTT. Its protein is CASGGSGTGISEAFF. The chain carries TRBV6-5 and TRBJ1-1; 8 bases match TRBD1. The CDR3 contains 15 residues. The junction had 14 bases not matched to a gene; V was cut back by 8 bases and J by 6 bases. Germline CDR1 MNHEY, CDR2 SVGAGI.